The 27 T cell receptor beta chains in this list originate from one sample, sequenced in a study of blood T cell repertoires in COVID-19. Clones were sequenced by immunoSEQ multiplex PCR, and TCRdb holds only the in-frame ones, with some missing. The profile covers roughly 200,000 clones, with around 87% appearing a single time and about 2.5% taken by the ten largest. Sample: peripheral blood. These receptors all come from a middle-aged man with active or convalescent COVID-19.

V usage is TRBV15 and J usage is TRBJ1-2; 10 nucleotides align to TRBD1. The J segment lost 1 base and the V segment lost 0 bases, leaving 2 bases of the junction unmatched. CDR1 and CDR2 (germline): LNHNV, YYDKDF (reference sequence). This CDR3 is built from 16 residues. The CDR3 DNA sequence: TGTGCCACCAGCAGAGACGGGACAGGGGATAACTATGGCTACACCTTC. It yields the protein CATSRDGTGDNYGYTF.

The genes are TRBV29-1 and TRBJ1-1; tentatively, D is TRBD1 (6 bases). The CDR3 length is 13 residues. The germline gives CDR1 SQVTM, CDR2 ANQGSEA. The germline V and J ends were trimmed by 6 bases and 2 bases, with 13 bases remaining between them. The CDR3 loop is CSVLQGFNTEAFF. The CDR3 DNA reads as TGCAGCGTCTTACAGGGATTTAACACTGAAGCTTTCTTT. Full variable domain (rest looked up from reference TRBV29-1 and TRBJ1-1): SAVISQKPSRDICQRGTSLTIQCQVDSQVTMMFWYRQQPGQSLTLIATANQGSEATYESGFVIDKFPISRPNLTFSTLTVSNMSPEDSSIYLCSVLQGFNTEAFFGQGTRLTVV.

This chain connects TRBV4-2 to TRBJ2-5; TRBD2 aligns across 11 bases. The V and J ends lost 0 bases and 5 bases, in that order; junction bases with no gene match: 11. CDR1 is LGHNA, CDR2 YNFKEQ, per germline. The CDR3 runs 18 residues. CDR3 sequence (DNA): TGTGCCAGCAGCCAAGAGTTAGCGGGGGGGCCAGTGATCGAGACCCAGTACTTC. As protein: CASSQELAGGPVIETQYF.

The V and J genes are TRBV6-5 and TRBJ2-2, with 8 bases that match TRBD1. CDR3 length equals 14 residues. J was trimmed by 2 bases and V by 5 bases; bases with no gene match: 1. Germline V lookup: CDR1 MNHEY, CDR2 SVGAGI. CDR3 DNA sequence: TGTGCCAGCAGTCAGGGGGCTAACACCGGGGAGCTGTTTTTT. As protein: CASSQGANTGELFF.

The V and J genes are TRBV7-9 and TRBJ1-1, with D hard to call. Germline loops: CDR1 SEHNR, CDR2 FQNEAQ (reference sequence). V shed 5 bases and J shed 4 bases, with 20 bases lying between them. The CDR3 length is 16 residues. The CDR3 here is CASSRPPRGSGTEAFF. Here the CDR3 DNA reads TGTGCCAGCAGCCGTCCACCCAGAGGTAGTGGCACTGAAGCTTTCTTT.

The chain couples TRBV6-5 to TRBJ1-3; tentatively, D is TRBD1 (6 bases). Germline CDR1 reads MNHEY; CDR2 reads SVGAGI. Trimming took 5 bases from V and 8 from J, leaving 16 bases between them. The CDR3 is made up of 14 amino acids. The CDR3 DNA reads TGTGCCAGCAGTACCCACAGGGCTTGGGACACCATATATTTT. Its translation: CASSTHRAWDTIYF.

The rearrangement links TRBV5-6 to TRBJ1-1, with a weak D call TRBD1 (5 bases). The V end lost 0 bases, the J end lost 3 bases, and 12 bases lay between the germline ends. The CDR3 extends over 15 amino acids. Germline CDR1 SGHDT, CDR2 YYEEEE. The CDR3 protein is CASSLGFPGYTEAFF. In DNA, the CDR3 is TGTGCCAGCAGCTTGGGTTTCCCAGGGTACACTGAAGCTTTCTTT.

V is TRBV24-1 and J is TRBJ2-2; maybe TRBD1 (6 bases). The CDR3 covers 15 residues. V lost 4 bases to trimming and J lost 7 bases, with 15 bases between them. Germline CDR1 and CDR2: KGHDR and SFDVKD. The CDR3 loop is CATSDNRVMDGELFF. DNA for the CDR3: TGTGCCACCAGTGACAACAGGGTTATGGACGGGGAGCTGTTTTTT.

This clone appeared a few times. This rearrangement joins TRBV11-2 to TRBJ1-1; D gene uncertain. V was pared by 3 bases and J by 1 base, with 6 bases between. The CDR3 runs 13 residues. The germline gives CDR1 SGHAT, CDR2 FQNNGV. The CDR3 region is CASSFVENTEAFF. Written as DNA, the CDR3 is TGTGCCAGCAGCTTTGTAGAGAACACTGAAGCTTTCTTT.

The chain combines TRBV11-2 with TRBJ2-1; the match to TRBD2 covers 7 bases. V dropped 4 bases and J dropped 2; count of bases not matched to a gene: 2. This CDR3 is built from 14 residues. Germline assignment: CDR1 SGHAT and CDR2 FQNNGV. The CDR3 is CASSSGGTYNEQFF. Here the CDR3 DNA reads TGTGCCAGCAGCTCCGGGGGGACCTACAATGAGCAGTTCTTC.

The chain recombines TRBV24-1 with TRBJ2-2, with 7 bases matching TRBD1. The germline gives CDR1 KGHDR, CDR2 SFDVKD. V lost 3 bases and J lost 7; bases outside the gene matches: 7. This CDR3 region has 15 residues. The CDR3 coding sequence is TGTGCCACCAGTGATCCGACAGGGTATAGCGGGGAGCTGTTTTTT. This encodes CATSDPTGYSGELFF.

This chain links TRBV4-1 with TRBJ2-3; TRBD2 agrees at 10 bases. Trimming removed 1 base from V and 6 bases from J; junction bases left unmatched: 10. This CDR3 is built from 17 residues. Germline V lookup: CDR1 MGHRA, CDR2 YSYEKL. The CDR3 DNA reads as TGCGCCAGCAGCCAAGTCGTCCTAGCGGGGGAACGGGATACGCAGTATTTT. Translation: CASSQVVLAGERDTQYF.

This clone has only a few counts. This chain links TRBV12-5 with TRBJ2-7; 9 nucleotides match TRBD1. CDR1 and CDR2 (germline): LGHNT, FRNRAP. Trimming removed 5 bases from V and 6 bases from J; junction bases left unmatched: 8. The CDR3 runs to 14 residues. The CDR3 sequence: CASGPGQGGLEQYF. The CDR3 DNA reads TGTGCTAGTGGTCCGGGACAGGGAGGGCTCGAGCAGTACTTC. The entire variable domain, with the rest obtained from reference TRBV12-5 and TRBJ2-7, is as follows: DARVTQTPRHKVTEMGQEVTMRCQPILGHNTVFWYRQTMMQGLELLAYFRNRAPLDDSGMPKDRFSAEMPDATLATLKIQPSEPRDSAVYFCASGPGQGGLEQYFGPGTRLTVT.

The V and J genes are TRBV4-1 and TRBJ1-1; D is possibly TRBD1 (5 bases). Germline values: CDR1 MGHRA, CDR2 YSYEKL. V was trimmed by 2 bases and J by 0 bases, leaving 16 bases between them. This CDR3 comprises 17 residues. The CDR3 region has the DNA TGCGCCAGCAGCCAAACCCGACAGTTTGGCCTGAACACTGAAGCTTTCTTT. It codes for CASSQTRQFGLNTEAFF.

The V call is TRBV28, the J call TRBJ1-5, with D possibly being TRBD1 (6 bases). This CDR3 has 15 residues. Germline CDR1 MDHEN, CDR2 SYDVKM. Trimming cost V 4 bases and J 2 bases, with 12 bases left between them. CDR3 residues: CASSSRGGGNQPQHF. In nucleotides, the CDR3 is TGTGCCAGCAGTTCCCGGGGGGGCGGCAATCAGCCCCAGCATTTT.

The chain joins TRBV5-4 to TRBJ1-4; D is undetermined. The V gene lost 3 bases and the J gene lost 7 bases, with 13 bases spanning the gap. The CDR3 is 14 residues long. Germline loops: CDR1 SGHNT, CDR2 YYREEE (reference sequence). The DNA for the CDR3 is TGTGCCAGCAGCTCGCGGGTAGTTGGTGAAAAACTGTTTTTT. Its translation is CASSSRVVGEKLFF.

The chain employs TRBV19 and TRBJ2-7, with 7 bases aligning to TRBD1. CDR3 length: 14 amino acids. CDR1 LNHDA and CDR2 SQIVND come from the germline V gene (reference sequence). Germline trimming cut 1 base from V and 4 bases from J; bases unmatched to any gene: 4. The DNA of the CDR3 is TGTGCCAGTAGTATAGCAGGCAGGGGGTACGAGCAGTACTTC. This codes for CASSIAGRGYEQYF. Together with reference TRBV19 and TRBJ2-7, the CDR3 gives the full variable domain: DGGITQSPKYLFRKEGQNVTLSCEQNLNHDAMYWYRQDPGQGLRLIYYSQIVNDFQKGDIAEGYSVSREKKESFPLTVTSAQKNPTAFYLCASSIAGRGYEQYFGPGTRLTVT.

The chain recombines TRBV28 with TRBJ1-5, with D possibly matching TRBD1 (5 bases). Germline V gene data show CDR1 as MDHEN and CDR2 as SYDVKM. The CDR3 is 16 amino acids. Trimming cost V 4 bases and J 0 bases, with 13 bases left between them. For the CDR3, the DNA is TGTGCCAGCAGTTCCCTAGACAGCTATAGCAATCAGCCCCAGCATTTT. Its protein is CASSSLDSYSNQPQHF. The full variable domain, rest sourced from reference TRBV28 and TRBJ1-5, is DVKVTQSSRYLVKRTGEKVFLECVQDMDHENMFWYRQDPGLGLRLIYFSYDVKMKEKGDIPEGYSVSREKKERFSLILESASTNQTSMYLCASSSLDSYSNQPQHFGDGTRLSIL.

V is TRBV7-2 and J is TRBJ2-1, with D perhaps matching TRBD2 (6 bases). The CDR3 has 14 amino acids. V was cut by 3 bases and J by 4 bases, with 10 bases left in between. Germline values: CDR1 SGHTA, CDR2 FQGNSA. The CDR3 region is CASSLDGTYNEQFF. The DNA for the CDR3 is TGTGCCAGCAGCTTGGACGGGACTTACAATGAGCAGTTCTTC.

The rearrangement links TRBV28 to TRBJ2-1; D ambiguous. Deletions cut 5 bases from V and 9 bases from J, with 11 bases between. The CDR3 has 12 residues. Germline CDR1 reads MDHEN; CDR2 reads SYDVKM. CDR3 sequence: CASSAQLIEQFF. The DNA for the CDR3 is TGTGCCAGCAGTGCCCAACTCATTGAGCAGTTCTTC.

V and J are TRBV6-1 and TRBJ2-1; TRBD2 aligns across 9 bases. The V and J ends lost 1 base and 6 bases, in that order; junction bases with no gene match: 1. The CDR3 spans 14 residues. Per the germline V gene, CDR1 is MNHNS and CDR2 is SASEGT. For the CDR3, the DNA is TGTGCCAGCAGTGAAGGGCGGGGGGGCAATGAGCAGTTCTTC. Amino acids: CASSEGRGGNEQFF.

Worth noting for this clone: Relative to the germline gene, one junction end is altered; a read error may explain this. The CDR3 nucleotides read TGTGCCAGTAGTCCCGACAGGGTTGGGGACTTC. Its protein product is CASSPDRVGDF. The chain couples TRBV19 to TRBJ2-5; 7 bases are shared with TRBD1. This CDR3 contains 11 residues. Germline V gene data show CDR1 as LNHDA and CDR2 as SQIVND (reference sequence).

V and J are TRBV6-5 and TRBJ1-1, with 7 bases matching TRBD1. The CDR3 extends over 14 amino acids. From germline, CDR1 is MNHEY and CDR2 SVGAGI. After removal of 6 bases from V and 4 bases from J, the junction contained 8 bases not matched to a gene. CDR3 sequence: CASSPGTVSTEAFF. In DNA, the CDR3 is TGTGCCAGCAGCCCCGGGACAGTGAGCACTGAAGCTTTCTTT.

Details on this clone: The junction does not match germline at one end; this may be a read error. This chain links TRBV7-7 with TRBJ2-3; 7 bases align to TRBD2. Germline V lookup: CDR1 SSHAT, CDR2 FNYEAQ (reference sequence). The CDR3 covers 14 residues. The DNA for the CDR3 is TGTGCTAGCAGCTTGGGAGGCGGGGGAGATACGCAGTATTTT. This codes for CASSLGGGGDTQYF.

The genes are TRBV6-4 and TRBJ2-2; D is possibly TRBD2 (7 bases). Trimming took 6 bases from V and 7 from J, leaving 18 bases between them. Looked up from germline, CDR1 is MRHNA and CDR2 is SNTAGT. The CDR3 is 15 amino acids. CDR3 residues: CASSPEGGHIGELFF. For the CDR3, the DNA is TGTGCCAGCAGCCCAGAGGGGGGGCATATCGGGGAGCTGTTTTTT.

The gene calls are TRBV5-1 and TRBJ2-7; TRBD2 aligns across 8 bases. The germline V gene encodes CDR1 SGHRS and CDR2 YFSETQ. Trimming took 5 bases from V and 4 from J; bases not matched to a gene: 5. The CDR3 is 13 amino acids. The CDR3 coding sequence is TGCGCCAGCAGTAGACAGCGGGGGTACGAGCAGTACTTC. Its protein is CASSRQRGYEQYF.

V usage is TRBV20-1 and J usage is TRBJ2-1; D is ambiguous. Germline values: CDR1 DFQATT, CDR2 SNEGSKA (reference sequence). V lost 4 bases and J lost 5, with 6 bases in between. CDR3 length: 11 amino acids. The CDR3 is CSAMRNNEQFF. The DNA of the CDR3 is TGCAGTGCTATGCGTAACAATGAGCAGTTCTTC.